The 4 T cell receptor beta chains reported below all come from one sample, sequenced in a study of blood T cell repertoires in COVID-19. Libraries were prepared by immunoSEQ multiplex PCR; TCRdb keeps only in-frame clonotypes and omits some of them. This sample has roughly 250,000 clones; 75% to 90% occur once, and the top ten carry around 7.8%. The sequenced sample consisted of peripheral blood. These receptors all come from a man between 60 and 75 years old who had recovered from COVID-19.

This chain uses TRBV18 with TRBJ1-4, with 7 bases identical to TRBD1. The J segment lost 7 bases and the V segment lost 2 bases, leaving 10 bases of the junction unmatched. The CDR3 sequence is 16 residues long. Per germline, CDR1 KGHSH and CDR2 LQKENI. CDR3: CASSPEEGGDREKLFF. The CDR3 coding sequence is TGTGCCAGCTCACCAGAGGAAGGGGGCGATCGTGAAAAACTGTTTTTT.

The J gene is TRBJ1-2, the V gene TRBV19; TRBD1 matches 7 bases. The CDR3 totals 14 residues. Germline trimming cut 10 bases from V and 6 bases from J; bases unmatched to any gene: 14. Germline CDR1 and CDR2: LNHDA and SQIVND (reference sequence). This CDR3 is CATTRTGLIDGYTF. CDR3 in DNA: TGTGCCACTACTAGGACAGGTCTCATTGATGGCTACACCTTC.

V gene TRBV6-6 combines with J gene TRBJ1-1; a possible D gene is TRBD1 (5 bases). Germline V gene lookup returns CDR1 MNHNY and CDR2 SVGAGI (reference sequence). Trimming removed 10 bases at V and 10 bases at J, with 13 bases between. This CDR3 is 10 amino acids long. The CDR3 spells CAILGQRAFF. CDR3 DNA sequence: TGTGCCATCTTGGGGCAGAGAGCTTTCTTT.

The chain links TRBV19 to TRBJ1-4; 9 bases match TRBD1. With 4 bases clipped from V and 5 bases from J, the junction kept 11 bases outside the gene matches. This CDR3 region has 17 residues. The germline gives CDR1 LNHDA, CDR2 SQIVND (reference sequence). The CDR3 loop reads CASSTHRGRARNEKLFF. The CDR3 DNA reads as TGTGCCAGTAGTACCCACAGGGGGCGTGCAAGGAATGAAAAACTGTTTTTT.